The rows below give T cell receptor beta chains drawn from one sample of a study of T-cell memory formation after mild COVID-19. TCRdb re-called the 5' RACE reads with MiXCR, one entry per CDR3 protein. The sample contains more than 400,000 distinct CDR3 sequences, over 15% of which appear only once. Sequences were obtained from PBMCs or a T cell subset sorted from them (not recorded which). All receptors come from an adult woman who had mild COVID-19 (a few samples of this study predate the infection). Cell type and time point are not known. The CDR3 runs from the conserved cysteine through the conserved F or W. The order of the fields is J gene, D gene, clone size, V gene, CDR3 protein, CDR3 DNA. The D gene is left open where the match is weak. A clone size is listed for some rows: how often the clone was seen (once, few, many), or a class if it is expanded.

j_gene: TRBJ2-2
d_gene: TRBD1
abundance: few
v_gene: TRBV2
CDR3aa: CASRDRAVNTGELFF
CDR3nt: TGTGCCAGCAGGGACAGGGCGGTGAACACCGGGGAGCTGTTTTTT

j_gene: TRBJ1-2
d_gene: NA
abundance: NA
v_gene: TRBV6-6
CDR3aa: CASSYRRQDGYTF
CDR3nt: TGTGCCAGCAGTTACCGCCGGCAGGATGGCTACACCTTC

j_gene: TRBJ2-5
d_gene: TRBD2
abundance: many
v_gene: TRBV5-1
CDR3aa: CASSPQSGGKTQYF
CDR3nt: TGCGCCAGCAGCCCCCAGAGCGGGGGGAAGACCCAGTACTTC

j_gene: TRBJ1-1
d_gene: TRBD1
abundance: NA
v_gene: TRBV20-1
CDR3aa: CSASRGPPGTEAFF
CDR3nt: TGCAGTGCTAGTAGGGGGCCCCCGGGCACTGAAGCTTTCTTT

j_gene: TRBJ2-3
d_gene: NA
abundance: NA
v_gene: TRBV7-8
CDR3aa: CASSLAGGVGTDTQYF
CDR3nt: TGTGCCAGCAGCTTAGCGGGGGGAGTGGGCACAGATACGCAGTATTTT

j_gene: TRBJ1-1
d_gene: NA
abundance: NA
v_gene: TRBV18
CDR3aa: CASSGDRTVRTEAFF
CDR3nt: TGTGCCAGCTCAGGGGATCGGACAGTGAGGACTGAAGCTTTCTTT

j_gene: TRBJ2-5
d_gene: NA
abundance: few
v_gene: TRBV11-2
CDR3aa: CASSPGTAPGGETQYF
CDR3nt: TGTGCCAGCAGCCCAGGGACAGCCCCCGGGGGAGAGACCCAGTACTTC

j_gene: TRBJ2-7
d_gene: NA
abundance: NA
v_gene: TRBV12-3/TRBV12-4
CDR3aa: CASSFGTSYYEQYF
CDR3nt: TGTGCCAGCAGTTTTGGTACCTCCTACTACGAGCAGTACTTC

j_gene: TRBJ2-4
d_gene: NA
abundance: NA
v_gene: TRBV24-1
CDR3aa: CATSDPGRLGIQYF
CDR3nt: TGTGCCACCAGTGACCCCGGGCGGTTGGGAATTCAGTACTTC

j_gene: TRBJ1-5
d_gene: TRBD1
abundance: NA
v_gene: TRBV12-3/TRBV12-4
CDR3aa: CASSLGQGANQPQHF
CDR3nt: TGTGCCAGCAGTTTGGGGCAGGGGGCAAACCAGCCCCAGCATTTT

j_gene: TRBJ1-5
d_gene: NA
abundance: NA
v_gene: TRBV5-1
CDR3aa: CATIQVGGPDQPQHF
CDR3nt: TGCGCCACCATACAGGTGGGAGGTCCAGATCAGCCCCAGCATTTT

j_gene: TRBJ1-3
d_gene: NA
abundance: NA
v_gene: TRBV7-8
CDR3aa: CASSLEVLPSGNTIYF
CDR3nt: TGTGCCAGCAGCTTAGAGGTTCTCCCTTCTGGAAACACCATATATTTT

j_gene: TRBJ2-5
d_gene: TRBD1
abundance: many
v_gene: TRBV5-5
CDR3aa: CASSLGRGRETQYF
CDR3nt: TGTGCCAGCAGTCTCGGTAGGGGGCGGGAGACCCAGTACTTC

j_gene: TRBJ2-7
d_gene: TRBD2
abundance: many
v_gene: TRBV29-1
CDR3aa: CSVEGLAGIYEQYF
CDR3nt: TGCAGCGTTGAGGGACTAGCGGGAATCTACGAGCAGTACTTC

j_gene: TRBJ1-5
d_gene: NA
abundance: NA
v_gene: TRBV12-3/TRBV12-4
CDR3aa: CASSLRGNSNQPQHF
CDR3nt: TGTGCCAGCAGTTTACGGGGGAATAGCAATCAGCCCCAGCATTTT

j_gene: TRBJ2-7
d_gene: NA
abundance: NA
v_gene: TRBV6-5
CDR3aa: CASSYQLGFDEQYF
CDR3nt: TGTGCCAGCAGTTACCAGCTAGGCTTCGACGAGCAGTACTTC

j_gene: TRBJ1-3
d_gene: NA
abundance: NA
v_gene: TRBV18
CDR3aa: CASSPVLTSGNTIYF
CDR3nt: TGTGCCAGCTCACCTGTACTTACCTCTGGAAACACCATATATTTT

j_gene: TRBJ2-2
d_gene: NA
abundance: few
v_gene: TRBV9
CDR3aa: CASSAPLSGDTGELFF
CDR3nt: TGTGCCAGCAGCGCCCCCCTATCGGGAGACACCGGGGAGCTGTTTTTT

j_gene: TRBJ2-2
d_gene: TRBD1
abundance: NA
v_gene: TRBV24-1
CDR3aa: CATSSRQGAETGELFF
CDR3nt: TGTGCCACCAGCTCCCGACAGGGGGCAGAAACCGGGGAGCTGTTTTTT

j_gene: TRBJ1-5
d_gene: NA
abundance: few
v_gene: TRBV6-1
CDR3aa: CASTRAGQGNQPQHF
CDR3nt: TGTGCCAGCACCCGAGCGGGGCAGGGAAATCAGCCCCAGCATTTT

j_gene: TRBJ2-7
d_gene: NA
abundance: NA
v_gene: TRBV11-3
CDR3aa: CASSLGAERRYEQYF
CDR3nt: TGTGCCAGCAGCTTAGGGGCTGAACGGCGCTACGAGCAGTACTTC

j_gene: TRBJ2-7
d_gene: NA
abundance: few
v_gene: TRBV27
CDR3aa: CASSWKAESSYEQYF
CDR3nt: TGTGCCAGCAGTTGGAAAGCCGAGAGCTCCTACGAGCAGTACTTC

j_gene: TRBJ1-1
d_gene: NA
abundance: NA
v_gene: TRBV5-1
CDR3aa: CASSFGGPVNTEAFF
CDR3nt: TGCGCCAGCAGCTTCGGGGGCCCGGTGAACACTGAAGCTTTCTTT

j_gene: TRBJ2-1
d_gene: NA
abundance: NA
v_gene: TRBV7-3
CDR3aa: CASSERQASYNEQFF
CDR3nt: TGTGCCAGCAGCGAAAGACAGGCCTCCTACAATGAGCAGTTCTTC

j_gene: TRBJ1-1
d_gene: NA
abundance: few
v_gene: TRBV10-3
CDR3aa: CAISQTTVGIEAFF
CDR3nt: TGTGCCATCAGTCAGACGACAGTAGGGATCGAAGCTTTCTTT

j_gene: TRBJ1-2
d_gene: TRBD1
abundance: few
v_gene: TRBV5-1
CDR3aa: CASSLEVGQGYGYTF
CDR3nt: TGCGCCAGCAGCTTGGAGGTGGGACAGGGCTATGGCTACACCTTC

j_gene: TRBJ2-6
d_gene: NA
abundance: NA
v_gene: TRBV29-1
CDR3aa: CSVEDQGRSGANVLTF
CDR3nt: TGCAGCGTTGAAGATCAGGGGCGCTCTGGGGCCAACGTCCTGACTTTC

j_gene: TRBJ2-3
d_gene: NA
abundance: few
v_gene: TRBV18
CDR3aa: CASSPRGISLGTDTQYF
CDR3nt: TGTGCCAGCTCACCAAGGGGGATCTCTCTGGGCACAGATACGCAGTATTTT

j_gene: TRBJ2-3
d_gene: NA
abundance: few
v_gene: TRBV5-4
CDR3aa: CASSQAGGNTDTQYF
CDR3nt: TGTGCCAGCAGCCAGGCGGGCGGGAACACAGATACGCAGTATTTT

j_gene: TRBJ2-2
d_gene: NA
abundance: once
v_gene: TRBV24-1
CDR3aa: CATSDGRGIRTGELFF
CDR3nt: TGTGCCACCAGTGACGGTCGGGGAATAAGGACCGGGGAGCTGTTTTTT

j_gene: TRBJ1-2
d_gene: NA
abundance: few
v_gene: TRBV12-3/TRBV12-4
CDR3aa: CASSFSVRKTNYGYTF
CDR3nt: TGTGCCAGCAGTTTTAGCGTGAGAAAGACTAACTATGGCTACACCTTC

j_gene: TRBJ2-1
d_gene: NA
abundance: few
v_gene: TRBV25-1
CDR3aa: CASRWGAGEQFF
CDR3nt: TGTGCCAGCAGATGGGGGGCAGGTGAGCAGTTCTTC

j_gene: TRBJ1-1
d_gene: NA
abundance: NA
v_gene: TRBV5-1
CDR3aa: CASSLEGSGLGNTEAFF
CDR3nt: TGCGCCAGCAGCTTGGAAGGATCCGGGTTGGGGAACACTGAAGCTTTCTTT

j_gene: TRBJ1-1
d_gene: NA
abundance: NA
v_gene: TRBV4-3
CDR3aa: CASSPKVTMNTEAFF
CDR3nt: TGCGCCAGCAGCCCTAAGGTTACCATGAACACTGAAGCTTTCTTT

j_gene: TRBJ1-2
d_gene: NA
abundance: few
v_gene: TRBV12-3/TRBV12-4
CDR3aa: CASSSQGSGYTF
CDR3nt: TGTGCCAGCAGTTCGCAGGGAAGTGGCTACACCTTC

j_gene: TRBJ2-2
d_gene: NA
abundance: NA
v_gene: TRBV7-9
CDR3aa: CASSHLQTGELFF
CDR3nt: TGTGCCAGCAGCCATCTTCAAACCGGGGAGCTGTTTTTT

j_gene: TRBJ2-3
d_gene: NA
abundance: NA
v_gene: TRBV5-6
CDR3aa: CASSWDFTSTDTQYF
CDR3nt: TGTGCCAGCAGCTGGGACTTCACTAGCACAGATACGCAGTATTTT

j_gene: TRBJ1-1
d_gene: NA
abundance: NA
v_gene: TRBV20-1
CDR3aa: CSAGGRLGTEAFF
CDR3nt: TGCAGTGCTGGGGGACGGTTGGGCACTGAAGCTTTCTTT

j_gene: TRBJ2-7
d_gene: NA
abundance: few
v_gene: TRBV18
CDR3aa: CASSPRESVYEQYF
CDR3nt: TGTGCCAGCTCACCACGAGAATCTGTCTACGAGCAGTACTTC

j_gene: TRBJ2-1
d_gene: TRBD2
abundance: NA
v_gene: TRBV6-5
CDR3aa: CASSYDSGGGGEQFF
CDR3nt: TGTGCCAGCAGTTACGATAGCGGGGGAGGAGGAGAGCAGTTCTTC

j_gene: TRBJ2-3
d_gene: NA
abundance: few
v_gene: TRBV12-3/TRBV12-4
CDR3aa: CASRRTQGFPSDTQYF
CDR3nt: TGTGCCAGCAGGCGAACACAGGGTTTTCCCTCAGATACGCAGTATTTT

j_gene: TRBJ1-4
d_gene: TRBD1
abundance: NA
v_gene: TRBV29-1
CDR3aa: CSAQGAVEKLFF
CDR3nt: TGCAGCGCACAGGGGGCTGTTGAAAAACTGTTTTTT

j_gene: TRBJ1-1
d_gene: NA
abundance: NA
v_gene: TRBV30
CDR3aa: CAWSVLRGTEAFF
CDR3nt: TGTGCCTGGAGTGTACTCCGTGGCACTGAAGCTTTCTTT

j_gene: TRBJ2-5
d_gene: NA
abundance: NA
v_gene: TRBV10-3
CDR3aa: CATGQVETQYF
CDR3nt: TGTGCCACGGGCCAAGTCGAGACCCAGTACTTC